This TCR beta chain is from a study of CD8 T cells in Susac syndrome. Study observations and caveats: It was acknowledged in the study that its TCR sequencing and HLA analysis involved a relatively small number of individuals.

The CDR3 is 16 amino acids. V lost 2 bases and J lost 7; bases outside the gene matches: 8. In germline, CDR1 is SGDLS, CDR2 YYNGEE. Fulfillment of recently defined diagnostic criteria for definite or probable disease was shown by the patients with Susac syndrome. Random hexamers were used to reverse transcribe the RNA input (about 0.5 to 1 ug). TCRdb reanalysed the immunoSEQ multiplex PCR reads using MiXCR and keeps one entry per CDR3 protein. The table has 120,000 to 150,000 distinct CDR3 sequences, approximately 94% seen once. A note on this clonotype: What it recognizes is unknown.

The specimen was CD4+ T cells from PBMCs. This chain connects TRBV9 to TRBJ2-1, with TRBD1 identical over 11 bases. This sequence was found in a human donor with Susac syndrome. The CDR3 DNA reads TGTGCCAGCAGCGTCTTAGGGACAGGGGGAAGGAATGAGCAGTTCTTC. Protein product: CASSVLGTGGRNEQFF.